These 2 T cell receptor beta chains were all obtained from the same sample, sequenced in a study of T cells of healthy individuals. TCRdb independently ran MiXCR on the 5' RACE reads; one entry per CDR3 protein. The top ten hold approximately 4.6% of the sample, which has 60,000 to 75,000 distinct CDR3 sequences, roughly 15% seen once. Receptors were obtained from a human donor in good health.

The table lists this clonotype with many counts. The chain uses TRBV3-1 and TRBJ1-5, with D maybe TRBD1 (6 bases). Deletions cut 0 bases from V and 0 bases from J, with 15 bases between. The CDR3 consists of 18 residues. From germline, CDR1 is LGHDT and CDR2 YNNKEL (reference sequence). CDR3 nucleotides: TGTGCCAGCAGCCAAGATTTGGGAGGGGGATATAGCAATCAGCCCCAGCATTTT. Protein sequence: CASSQDLGGGYSNQPQHF.

This chain uses TRBV6-2 or TRBV6-3 with TRBJ1-5; 7 nucleotides match TRBD1. The CDR3 totals 15 residues. CDR1 is MNHEY, CDR2 SVGEGT, per germline. V dropped 10 bases and J dropped 4; count of bases not matched to a gene: 13. The CDR3, as DNA: TGTGCCACGGAATCCGGGACAGTCTTTAATCAGCCCCAGCATTTT. Its protein product is CATESGTVFNQPQHF.